These T cell receptor beta chains were read from a single sample in a study of T cell responses to AZD1222 COVID-19 vaccine. The assay was immunoSEQ multiplex PCR, and TCRdb's table has in-frame clones only and misses some. The top ten clones hold around 5% of a sample with over 100,000 clones, more than 85% of them seen once. The starting material was peripheral blood, obtained on day 0 of AZD1222 vaccination. These receptors came from an adult in good health. CDR3s include the opening cysteine and the closing phenylalanine or tryptophan. A D gene is named only where the DNA matches it firmly. The size field is filled for only some rows; it gives once, few, many or a size class.

J,size,V,D,DNA,CDR3
TRBJ2-3,-,TRBV19,-,TGTGCCAGTAGTATTCTCGGGAGCGGCGCTAGCACAGATACGCAGTATTTT,CASSILGSGASTDTQYF
TRBJ2-1,-,TRBV11-2,TRBD1,TGTGCCAGCAGCTTAGATCCGACAGGGGGGTCTTGGCAGTTCTTC,CASSLDPTGGSWQFF
TRBJ1-1,-,TRBV3-1/TRBV3-2,-,TGTGCCAGCAGCCAAAGTTCGAACACTGAAGCTTTCTTT,CASSQSSNTEAFF
TRBJ2-2,-,TRBV9,TRBD2,TGTGCCAGCAGCGCGACTAGCGGGCCATTGAACACCGGGGAGCTGTTTTTT,CASSATSGPLNTGELFF
TRBJ2-3,-,TRBV4-1,TRBD2,TGCGCCAGCAGCCGTACTAGCGGGGGGGCTGAAGATACGCAGTATTTT,CASSRTSGGAEDTQYF
TRBJ2-7,-,TRBV19,TRBD1,TGTGCCAGTAGTGAACGGGACAGGGTGCGATACGAGCAGTACTTC,CASSERDRVRYEQYF
TRBJ1-4,-,TRBV7-9,-,TGTGCCAGCAGACAGAGCCTCACTAATGAAAAACTGTTTTTT,CASRQSLTNEKLFF
TRBJ2-7,-,TRBV28,TRBD1,TGTGCCAGCAGCCTCGACAGGGGTATAGACGAGCAGTACTTC,CASSLDRGIDEQYF
TRBJ1-2,-,TRBV6-5,-,TGTGCCAGCATGAGTAAGGGCTCCTATGGCTACACCTTC,CASMSKGSYGYTF
TRBJ2-7,-,TRBV15,-,TGTGCCACCAGCAGAGTTGGGTATGACGAGCAGTACTTC,CATSRVGYDEQYF
TRBJ1-1,few,TRBV7-9,-,TGTGCCAGCAGCTCGTATTCATATGGACACGGAGCTTTCTTT,CASSSYSYGHGAFF
TRBJ1-1,-,TRBV7-9,-,TGTGCCAGCAGCCCCCTTTGGGTCACTGAAGCTTTCTTT,CASSPLWVTEAFF
TRBJ2-5,-,TRBV4-1,-,TGCGCCAGCAGCCAACACCCCCGCTTGGAGACCCAGTACTTC,CASSQHPRLETQYF
TRBJ2-3,-,TRBV2,TRBD2,TGTGCCAGCCTTTCGCGGGAGGGCCTTGGGGGTACGCAGTATTTT,CASLSREGLGGTQYF
TRBJ2-1,once,TRBV7-2,-,TGTGCCAGCAGCCCCCAGCAAAGCTCCTACAATGAGCAGTTCTTC,CASSPQQSSYNEQFF
TRBJ2-1,-,TRBV11-2,-,TGTGCCAGCGGTCAGGGTGGTGAGCAGTTCTTC,CASGQGGEQFF
TRBJ2-3,-,TRBV7-2,-,TGTGCCAGCAGCGATTGGGGTCCTAGAGGGGTCACAGATACGCAGTATTTT,CASSDWGPRGVTDTQYF
TRBJ2-7,-,TRBV19,TRBD2,TGTGCCAGTAGTATGTCCGGGACTAGCGGGTCATACGAGCAGTACTTC,CASSMSGTSGSYEQYF
TRBJ2-3,-,TRBV14,TRBD2,TGTGCCAGCAGCTTTGCGGGAGCCGCAGATACGCAGTATTTT,CASSFAGAADTQYF
TRBJ2-1,-,TRBV15,-,TGTGCCACAAGTGAACTAGAGGCCTACAATGAGCAGTTCTTC,CATSELEAYNEQFF
TRBJ1-1,-,TRBV19,-,TGTGCCAGTAGTATATCAGCGAACACTGAAGCTTTCTTT,CASSISANTEAFF
TRBJ1-4,-,TRBV4-1,-,TGCGCCAGCAGCCTTATACTTCAGGGGACTAATGAAAAACTGTTTTTT,CASSLILQGTNEKLFF
TRBJ2-3,-,TRBV11-2,-,TGTGCCAGCAGCCCCGGGAGAGATACGCAGTATTTT,CASSPGRDTQYF
TRBJ2-6,-,TRBV2,TRBD1,TGTGCCAGCAGGAGGACAGGGAGCTCTGGGGCCAACGTCCTGACTTTC,CASRRTGSSGANVLTF
TRBJ2-7,-,TRBV30,TRBD2,TGTGCCTCTAATGCTAACCCGGGGGGCGAGCAGTACTTC,CASNANPGGEQYF
TRBJ2-2,-,TRBV4-3,TRBD2,TGCGCCAGCAGCCCCTCTAGCGGGCTGAACACCGGGGAGCTGTTTTTT,CASSPSSGLNTGELFF
TRBJ2-1,-,TRBV20-1,-,TGCAGTGCTAGGGGAGGACGTGAGCAGTTCTTC,CSARGGREQFF
TRBJ2-7,-,TRBV7-9,-,TGTGCCAGCAGCTCTGAGCGGCCCTACGAGCAGTACTTC,CASSSERPYEQYF
TRBJ2-7,-,TRBV5-6,-,TGTGCCAGCAGCTTGGGCGGGTACGAGCAGTACTTC,CASSLGGYEQYF
TRBJ2-6,-,TRBV30,-,TGTGCCTGGAGTGTACAAGGGTCTGGGGCCAACGTCCTGACTTTC,CAWSVQGSGANVLTF
TRBJ1-1,-,TRBV5-1,-,TGCGCCAGCAGCTTGGATGGGGATGGGGCTTTCTTT,CASSLDGDGAFF
TRBJ2-7,-,TRBV28,-,TGTGCCAGCAGTTTCCCCGCAGGGGAAAACGAGCAGTACTTC,CASSFPAGENEQYF
TRBJ1-1,-,TRBV19,-,TGTGCCAGTAGTATTCAGGGTGGGGCTGAAGCTTTCTTT,CASSIQGGAEAFF
TRBJ1-1,-,TRBV28,-,TGTGCCAGCACTACAGGGAACACTGAAGCTTTCTTT,CASTTGNTEAFF
TRBJ1-1,-,TRBV6-2/TRBV6-3,-,TGTGCCAGCAGCCGAAGTTGGGCTGAAGCTTTCTTT,CASSRSWAEAFF
TRBJ2-7,-,TRBV29-1,-,TGCAGCGTTGAGTTCGGGACCTCCTACGAGCAGTACTTC,CSVEFGTSYEQYF
TRBJ2-1,-,TRBV30,-,TGTGCCTGGAGTCCAACCCCCCTCAGGGGTAGCTACAATGAGCAGTTCTTC,CAWSPTPLRGSYNEQFF
TRBJ2-5,-,TRBV15,-,TGTGCCACCGCGGGGCACGGTCGCGAGACCCAGTACTTC,CATAGHGRETQYF
TRBJ1-1,-,TRBV27,-,TGTGCCAGCAGTTTAGGGGGTGGCACTGAAGCTTTCTTT,CASSLGGGTEAFF
TRBJ2-3,-,TRBV7-9,-,TGTGCCAGCAGCTTTCGAGGTCGGTACACAGATACGCAGTATTTT,CASSFRGRYTDTQYF
TRBJ1-1,many,TRBV19,-,TGTGCCAGTAGTACCAGGCGGGGGCTCACTGAAGCTTTCTTT,CASSTRRGLTEAFF
TRBJ2-3,-,TRBV6-4,TRBD2,TGTGCCAGCAGTGTTAGCGGGACCACAGATACGCAGTATTTT,CASSVSGTTDTQYF
TRBJ2-3,-,TRBV11-2,TRBD1,TGTGCCAGCAGCAGTCAGGGGGCCGCGGGAGATACGCAGTATTTT,CASSSQGAAGDTQYF
TRBJ2-7,-,TRBV3-1/TRBV3-2,TRBD2,TGTGCCAGCAGCCTCGCGGGAGGGAGGGCCTACGAGCAGTACTTC,CASSLAGGRAYEQYF
TRBJ2-5,-,TRBV5-5,-,TGTGCCAGCAGCTTGAGGGAGACCCAGTACTTC,CASSLRETQYF
TRBJ1-2,once,TRBV24-1,-,TGTGCCACCAGTGATTGGGACACTAACTATGGCTACACCTTC,CATSDWDTNYGYTF
TRBJ2-3,-,TRBV6-5,-,TGTGCCAGCTTCGGAGATACGCAGTATTTT,CASFGDTQYF
TRBJ1-2,-,TRBV28,-,TGTGCCAGCAGTTTATCCGTGGTCGGGATCGGAGGCTACACCTTC,CASSLSVVGIGGYTF
TRBJ2-1,-,TRBV6-1,-,TGTGCCAGCAGTGAGCGGGGCTACAATGAGCAGTTCTTC,CASSERGYNEQFF
TRBJ2-3,-,TRBV29-1,-,TGCAGCGTTGAAGAGGACTGGGGGCCGCCAGATACGCAGTATTTT,CSVEEDWGPPDTQYF
TRBJ2-3,-,TRBV19,TRBD2,TGTGCCAGTAGCGTAGCGGGGGGCACAGATACGCAGTATTTT,CASSVAGGTDTQYF
TRBJ2-1,-,TRBV19,TRBD2,TGTGCCAGCCGACCGGCTAGCGGGAGTAGGAACAATGAGCAGTTCTTC,CASRPASGSRNNEQFF